These 14 T cell receptor beta chains were all obtained from the same sample, sequenced in a study of identical twins. MiXCR was run by TCRdb on the 5' RACE reads, yielding one entry per CDR3 protein. The data show fewer than 350,000 distinct CDR3 sequences, about 8.1% seen once. The sample was also linked to a second study, of yellow fever vaccine responses in identical twins.

Sequencing was carried out using memory (CD45RO+) T cells sorted from blood. The source of these receptors is a woman aged 18-30 years in good health.

This clonotype was seen only a few times. J is TRBJ2-1 and V is TRBV25-1, with no clear D. CDR3 length: 14 residues. Per the germline V gene, CDR1 is MGHDK and CDR2 is SYGVNS. The V and J ends lost 3 bases and 8 bases respectively, with 14 bases between them. Written as DNA, the CDR3 is TGTGCCAGCAGTGACCCCGCAACGGCGTATGAGCAGTTCTTC. It is translated as CASSDPATAYEQFF.

This clonotype was detected only a few times. The rearrangement joins TRBV11-1 to TRBJ2-5; the match to TRBD2 covers 15 bases. The CDR3 runs 18 residues. CDR1 and CDR2 (germline): SGHAT, FQDESV (reference sequence). With 2 bases clipped from V and 2 bases from J, the junction kept 6 bases outside the gene matches. The CDR3 region has the DNA TGTGCCAGCAGCTTATTTGGACTAGCGGGGGGGCGTCAAGAGACCCAGTACTTC. Encoded protein: CASSLFGLAGGRQETQYF. Drawing the rest from reference TRBV11-1 and TRBJ2-5, the complete variable domain is EAEVAQSPRYKITEKSQAVAFWCDPISGHATLYWYRQILGQGPELLVQFQDESVVDDSQLPKDRFSAERLKGVDSTLKIQPAELGDSAMYLCASSLFGLAGGRQETQYFGPGTRLLVL.

V and J are TRBV27 and TRBJ1-6; a possible D gene is TRBD1 (6 bases). The CDR3 has 15 residues. V was clipped by 1 base and J by 10 bases, with 14 bases between them. Germline V gene sequence: CDR1 MNHEY, CDR2 SMNVEV (reference sequence). The CDR3 protein is CASSLLGRGGSPLHF. DNA of the CDR3: TGTGCCAGCAGTTTATTGGGCAGGGGTGGGTCACCCCTCCACTTT.

This clonotype has at least ten counts. The chain employs TRBV6-5 and TRBJ2-1, with TRBD2 matching 8 bases. V lost 6 bases to trimming and J lost 2 bases; unmatched junction nucleotides: 6. The V gene's germline CDR1 is MNHEY and CDR2 SVGAGI. There are 15 residues in the CDR3. The CDR3 loop is CASSLTSGTYNEQFF. CDR3 coding DNA: TGTGCCAGCAGCCTTACTAGCGGCACCTACAATGAGCAGTTCTTC.

This clonotype was picked up many times. The chain is built from TRBV9 and TRBJ2-1; possibly TRBD2 for D (5 bases). The CDR3 is made up of 19 amino acids. V was cut by 0 bases and J by 0 bases, with 19 bases left in between. CDR1 is SGDLS, CDR2 YYNGEE, per germline. CDR3 nucleotide sequence: TGTGCCAGCAGCGTAGTTGGAGGTTGGGCAAAAAGCTCCTACAATGAGCAGTTCTTC. Encoded protein: CASSVVGGWAKSSYNEQFF.

This clonotype was counted many times. The CDR3 bases are TGTGCCAGTAGGCTACTCACAGGGGATCATTCCTATAATTCACCCCTCCACTTT. Protein: CASRLLTGDHSYNSPLHF. The J gene is TRBJ1-6, the V gene TRBV19; the match to TRBD1 covers 7 bases. Germline V CDR1 and CDR2: LNHDA, SQIVND (reference sequence). Germline trimming cut 6 bases from V and 1 base from J; bases unmatched to any gene: 12. The length of the CDR3 is 18 residues.

This clonotype was seen many times. This chain uses TRBV20-1 with TRBJ1-4; 8 positions match TRBD1. V shed 6 bases and J 6 bases; nucleotides not matched to a gene: 9. Germline loops: CDR1 DFQATT, CDR2 SNEGSKA (reference sequence). The CDR3 covers 14 residues. CDR3 bases: TGCAGTGCACAACTCTACAGGGGGGATGAAAAACTGTTTTTT. Translating gives CSAQLYRGDEKLFF.

The rearrangement joins TRBV18 to TRBJ2-1, with 11 bases identical to TRBD2. The length of the CDR3 is 19 residues. Germline-derived CDR1 and CDR2 are KGHSH and LQKENI. The V segment lost 3 bases and the J segment 0 bases; nucleotides outside the gene matches: 10. The chain's CDR3 is CASSPASGGLVSSYNEQFF. In nucleotides, the CDR3 is TGTGCCAGCTCACCCGCTAGCGGGGGGCTTGTCAGCTCCTACAATGAGCAGTTCTTC.

This clonotype was seen a handful of times. The chain links TRBV6-5 to TRBJ2-6, with D uncertain. Trimming took off 4 bases at V and 2 bases at J, with 12 bases between the two ends. Germline CDR1 reads MNHEY; CDR2 reads SVGAGI. The CDR3 extends over 16 amino acids. The CDR3 DNA sequence: TGTGCCAGCAGTTCTGGGTATGGCCCTGGGGCCAACGTCCTGACTTTC. It is translated as CASSSGYGPGANVLTF.

This clonotype came up many times. The V and J genes are TRBV5-1 and TRBJ2-2; D is undetermined. Germline V gene sequence: CDR1 SGHRS, CDR2 YFSETQ. The CDR3 sequence is 14 residues long. V lost 3 bases and J lost 6, with 12 bases in between. CDR3 bases: TGCGCCAGCAGCTCGACCTGGGTTCCCGGGGAGCTGTTTTTT. Translation gives CASSSTWVPGELFF.

This clonotype appeared many times. The chain recombines TRBV5-1 with TRBJ2-1; D possibly corresponds to TRBD1 (5 bases). The CDR3 runs to 16 residues. The germline V gene encodes CDR1 SGHRS and CDR2 YFSETQ. The V end was cut by 1 base, the J end by 9 bases, with 20 bases between. The CDR3 here is CASSLTQGPLWGEQFF. The CDR3 coding sequence is TGCGCCAGCAGCTTGACTCAGGGTCCCTTATGGGGTGAGCAGTTCTTC.

As concerns this clonotype: A much bigger clone sits one base away, suggesting this may be a read error. This chain uses TRBV10-3 with TRBJ2-2, with D possibly being TRBD1 (6 bases). The CDR3 consists of 14 residues. Germline V gene lookup returns CDR1 ENHRY and CDR2 SYGVKD. V was pared by 10 bases and J by 7 bases, with 19 bases between. The CDR3 DNA follows: TGTGCCACATTCGGACAGCGGCAAGGCGGGGAGCTGTTTTTT. Protein sequence: CATFGQRQGGELFF.

The chain couples TRBV12-3 or TRBV12-4 to TRBJ1-1; tentatively, D is TRBD1 (6 bases). With 5 bases removed from V and 8 bases from J, the gap between germline ends came to 9 bases. The CDR3 sequence is 11 residues long. The CDR3 bases are TGTGCCAGCAGTCGAGGACAGGAAGCTTTCTTT. It translates to CASSRGQEAFF.

V and J are TRBV12-5 and TRBJ2-2; 8 positions agree with TRBD1. Germline CDR1 and CDR2: LGHNT and FRNRAP. This CDR3 has 16 amino acids. Trimming at V came to 2 bases and at J to 2 bases, leaving 4 bases not matched to a gene. CDR3: CASGLMQGANTGELFF. CDR3 in DNA: TGTGCTAGTGGTTTGATGCAGGGGGCTAACACCGGGGAGCTGTTTTTT.